This entry describes one T cell receptor beta chain. Its antigen is currently unknown. This CDR3 is 15 amino acids long. Deletions cut 4 bases from V and 6 bases from J, with 16 bases between. In germline, CDR1 is SEHNR, CDR2 FQNEAQ (reference sequence). This sample is part of a study of cytomegalovirus exposure and HLA in healthy donors. Study observations and caveats: Among immune exposure information, only CMV serostatus was available.

PCR primers comprised 60 Vbeta and 13 Jbeta primers. Repertoires were generated with immunoSEQ multiplex PCR, while TCRdb's copy carries only in-frame clones and drops some. This sample yields approximately 30,000 clones, of which approximately 61% are seen a single time; 21% belongs to the top ten. The clonotype originates from a man between 50 and 59 years old in good health and CMV-seropositive. The chain is built from TRBV7-9 and TRBJ2-1; D is perhaps TRBD2 (7 bases). The sample comprised PBMCs. CDR3 region: CASSSLAEGGNEQFF. The CDR3, as DNA: TGTGCCAGCAGCTCGCTAGCGGAGGGGGGCAATGAGCAGTTCTTC.